Listed below are T cell receptor beta chains from one sample, sequenced in a study of shared clonotypes between healthy human individuals. Using immunoSEQ multiplex PCR, the repertoire was profiled, and TCRdb retains in-frame clones only, with some absent. The repertoire includes a few million clones, more than 85% of them detected once, and roughly 0.36% sits in the top ten. Sequencing was done on a sample of naive CD4+ T cells from PBMCs. The receptors stem from a man between 18 and 35 years old in good health. Some clones in this sample may be carry-over from other donors' samples. Both conserved end residues are part of each CDR3. D genes are given only for firm matches.

v_call	d_call	j_call	cdr3_aa
TRBV10-3	TRBD1	TRBJ1-5	CAISETGAPNQPQHF
TRBV30	.	TRBJ1-1	CAWSVWGRTDTEAFF
TRBV5-1	.	TRBJ2-3	CASRVETSTDTQYF
TRBV28	.	TRBJ1-1	CASSPLSLGNTEAFF
TRBV5-6	.	TRBJ1-3	CASSLGRYSGNTIYF
TRBV9	TRBD2	TRBJ2-7	CASSVGLAGTSYEQYF
TRBV30	TRBD2	TRBJ2-2	CACLPGEGTGELFF
TRBV29-1	.	.	CSVEGADHHEQYF
TRBV2	.	TRBJ2-7	CASSYSGTPSLYEQYF
TRBV18	.	TRBJ2-3	CASSPSGGTDTQYF
TRBV11-2	.	TRBJ2-7	CASSTIIVGEQYF
TRBV5-6	.	TRBJ1-2	CASSTGLQGYGYTF
TRBV7-3	.	TRBJ1-1	CASSNRRTGLKAFF
TRBV27	.	TRBJ1-1	CASSFHRTPRTEAFF
TRBV30	.	TRBJ1-6	CAWSDSRLDNSPLHF
TRBV5-1	TRBD2	TRBJ2-1	CASRIGTSGSVNEQFF
TRBV5-1	TRBD2	TRBJ2-1	CASSPPTSGTYNEQFF
TRBV20-1	.	TRBJ1-1	CSARVDTEAFF
TRBV6-5	.	TRBJ1-2	CASSYGGGNGYTF
TRBV5-1	.	TRBJ2-7	CASSLIQGLRAEQYF
TRBV6-5	TRBD1	TRBJ2-7	CASSYSGRGTGEQYF
TRBV6-6	TRBD1	TRBJ1-5	CASSDYDRGGQPQHF
TRBV29-1	.	TRBJ2-5	CSVEFSRETQYF
TRBV6-6	TRBD1	TRBJ2-7	CASSYSDRHYEQYF
TRBV30	.	TRBJ2-3	CAWSIGRVVDTQYF
TRBV29-1	.	TRBJ2-1	CSVAARRGNEQFF
TRBV25-1	.	TRBJ2-2	CASGKDGTPRLYTGELFF
TRBV9	.	TRBJ2-5	CASSVSTWGGVQETQYF
TRBV27	.	TRBJ1-2	CASSLSGTGYNYGYTF
TRBV7-9	.	TRBJ2-2	CASSKIGRSNTGELFF
TRBV6-4	.	TRBJ2-6	CASSDTSPGTPANVLTF
TRBV5-1	.	TRBJ2-5	CASSPGPSQETQYF
TRBV28	TRBD1	TRBJ2-3	CAHGSGTVQYF
TRBV5-1	.	TRBJ2-3	CASRGRSITDTQYF
TRBV2	TRBD2	TRBJ2-5	CASGLAGGETQYF
TRBV28	.	TRBJ2-1	CASSLQVYSYNEQFF
TRBV7-3	TRBD1	TRBJ2-1	CASSLTGTGGRNEQFF
TRBV2	.	TRBJ2-7	CASTLAYEQYF
TRBV7-2	.	TRBJ2-1	CASSLVARVEQFF
TRBV28	.	TRBJ1-2	CASSSLYGYTF
TRBV6-5	TRBD2	TRBJ2-2	CASSLAGGNTGELFF
TRBV28	.	TRBJ2-7	CASSLLAGTGEQYF
TRBV28	.	TRBJ2-2	CASVNSAGLGYTGELFF
TRBV6-5	.	TRBJ2-7	CASKRTAARYEQYF